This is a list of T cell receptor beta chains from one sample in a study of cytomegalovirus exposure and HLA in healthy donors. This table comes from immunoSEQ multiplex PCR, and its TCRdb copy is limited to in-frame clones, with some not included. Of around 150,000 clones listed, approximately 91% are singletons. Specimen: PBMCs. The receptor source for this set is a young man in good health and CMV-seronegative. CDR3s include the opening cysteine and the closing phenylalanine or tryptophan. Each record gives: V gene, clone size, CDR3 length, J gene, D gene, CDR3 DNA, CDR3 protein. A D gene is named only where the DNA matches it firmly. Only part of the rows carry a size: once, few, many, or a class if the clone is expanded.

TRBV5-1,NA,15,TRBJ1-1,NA,TGCGCCAGCAGCGTAAGCCCAGGGGTAAACACTGAAGCTTTCTTT,CASSVSPGVNTEAFF
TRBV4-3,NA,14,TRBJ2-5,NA,TGCGCCAGCAGCCAAGGGACATACCAAGAGACCCAGTACTTC,CASSQGTYQETQYF
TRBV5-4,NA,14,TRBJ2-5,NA,TGTGCCAGCAGCTCGGGGACACGCAGTGGGACCCAGTACTTC,CASSSGTRSGTQYF
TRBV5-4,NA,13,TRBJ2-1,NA,TGTGCCCGCTCCAGACCGGACTCTCATGAGCAGTTCTTC,CARSRPDSHEQFF
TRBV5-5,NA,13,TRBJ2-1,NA,TGTGCCAGCACCGTATGGTCGCGCGATGAGCAGTTCTTC,CASTVWSRDEQFF
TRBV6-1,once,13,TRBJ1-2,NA,TGTGCCAGCATGCGGGAGGAGGACTATGGCTACACCTTC,CASMREEDYGYTF
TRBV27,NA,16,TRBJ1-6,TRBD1,TGTGCCAGCAATAAAGACAGGGGCTCCTATAATTCACCCCTCCACTTT,CASNKDRGSYNSPLHF
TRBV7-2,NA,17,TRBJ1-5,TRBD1,TGTGCCAGCAGCGGCCGACAGGGCGGGGGGAAGAATCAGCCCCAGCATTTT,CASSGRQGGGKNQPQHF
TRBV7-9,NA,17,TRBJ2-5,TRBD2,TGTGCCAGCAGCTTCGGACTAGCGGGAGGCTCAGTGGAGACCCAGTACTTC,CASSFGLAGGSVETQYF
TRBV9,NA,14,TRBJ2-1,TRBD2,TGTGCCAGCAGCGTAGGACTAGCGGGGGTTGAGCAGTTCTTC,CASSVGLAGVEQFF
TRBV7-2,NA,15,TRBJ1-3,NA,TGTGCCAGCAGCTCGGGGAGGGAGGCAATAAACACCATATATTTT,CASSSGREAINTIYF
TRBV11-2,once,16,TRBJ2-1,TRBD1,TGTGCCAGCAGCTTAGTGGGGCAGGGGGCCGACAATGAGCAGTTCTTC,CASSLVGQGADNEQFF
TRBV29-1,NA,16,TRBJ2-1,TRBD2,TGCAGCGTTTTAACGACTAGCGGGATATCCTACAATGAGCAGTTCTTC,CSVLTTSGISYNEQFF
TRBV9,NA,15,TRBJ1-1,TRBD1,TGTGCCAGCAGCGCAGGGGGACAACCGGGGACTGAAGCTTTCTTT,CASSAGGQPGTEAFF
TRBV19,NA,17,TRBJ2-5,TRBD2,TGTGCCAGTAGTGCCGGGACTAGCGGGGGGGCTTGGAAGACCCAGTACTTC,CASSAGTSGGAWKTQYF
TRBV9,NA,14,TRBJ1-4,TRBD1,TGTGCCAGCAGCCCCCTCGGGACAGACGAAAAACTGTTTTTT,CASSPLGTDEKLFF
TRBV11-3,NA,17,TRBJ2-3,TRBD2,TGTGCCAGCAGCTCCCGCTTAGCGGGAACTAGCACAGATACGCAGTATTTT,CASSSRLAGTSTDTQYF
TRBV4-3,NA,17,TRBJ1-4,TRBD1,TGCGCCAGCAGCCAAGATAGGTTGGACAGGGCTGGTGAAAAACTGTTTTTT,CASSQDRLDRAGEKLFF
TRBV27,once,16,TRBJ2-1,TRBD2,TGTGCCAGCAGTATAGGGGCTAGCGGGACATACAATGAGCAGTTCTTC,CASSIGASGTYNEQFF
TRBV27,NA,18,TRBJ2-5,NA,TGTGCCAGCAGTCAATTTGGCGGGGACGGACGGTACCAAGAGACCCAGTACTTC,CASSQFGGDGRYQETQYF
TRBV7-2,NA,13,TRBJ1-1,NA,TGTGCCAGCAGCTTAGCGAGGTTGCTTGAAGCTTTCTTT,CASSLARLLEAFF
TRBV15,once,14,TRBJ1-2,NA,TGTGCCACCAGCAGAGACACAGGGTTGGGTGGCTACACCTTC,CATSRDTGLGGYTF
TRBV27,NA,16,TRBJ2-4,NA,TGTGCCAGCAGTTCGCCAAATCGTGAGGCCAAAAACATTCAGTACTTC,CASSSPNREAKNIQYF
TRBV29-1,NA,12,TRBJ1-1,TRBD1,TGCAGCGTCAGGGGGGATAACACTGAAGCTTTCTTT,CSVRGDNTEAFF
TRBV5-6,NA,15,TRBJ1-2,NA,TGTGCCAGCAGCGTGGCGGGACTCTATAACTATGGCTACACCTTC,CASSVAGLYNYGYTF
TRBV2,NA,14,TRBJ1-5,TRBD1,TGTGCCAGCAGCGGACAGGGGCTGGATCAGCCCCAGCATTTT,CASSGQGLDQPQHF
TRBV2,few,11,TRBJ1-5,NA,TGTGCCAGCAGTTCAGGTTCGACCCAGCATTTT,CASSSGSTQHF
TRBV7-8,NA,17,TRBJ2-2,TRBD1,TGTGCCAGCAGCTTAAGCCGGGACAGGCTTGCGGGCGGGGAGCTGTTTTTT,CASSLSRDRLAGGELFF
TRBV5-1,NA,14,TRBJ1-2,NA,TGCGCCAGCAGCCGCGGGACCGTCAGTCCTGGCTACACCTTC,CASSRGTVSPGYTF
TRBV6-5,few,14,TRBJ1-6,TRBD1,TGTGCCAGCACCGCAGACAGGGATAATTCACCCCTCCACTTT,CASTADRDNSPLHF
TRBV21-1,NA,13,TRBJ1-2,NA,TGTGCCAGCAGCGGCCAGGACAGACATGGCTACACCTTC,CASSGQDRHGYTF
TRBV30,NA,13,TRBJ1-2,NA,TGTGCCTGGAGAGGCGGGGCTAACTATGGCTACACCTTC,CAWRGGANYGYTF
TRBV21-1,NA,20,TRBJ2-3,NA,TGTGCCAGCAGCAAAGCGCTTCGGGGACATACACTTCAGGACACAGATACGCAGTATTTT,CASSKALRGHTLQDTDTQYF
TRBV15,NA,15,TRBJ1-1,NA,TGTGCCACCAGCAGAGATTTAAGGGGGAACACTGAAGCTTTCTTT,CATSRDLRGNTEAFF
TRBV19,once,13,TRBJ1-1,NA,TGTGCCAGTAGAAAACGGACAGCTCTTGAAGCTTTCTTT,CASRKRTALEAFF
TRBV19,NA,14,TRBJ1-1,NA,TGTGCCAGTAGTATAATATCGGGGAGAACTGAAGCTTTCTTT,CASSIISGRTEAFF
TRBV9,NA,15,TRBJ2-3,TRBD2,TGTGCCAGCAGCAACCAAGCGGGGGTTACGGATACGCAGTATTTT,CASSNQAGVTDTQYF
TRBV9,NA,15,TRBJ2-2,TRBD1,TGTGCCAGCAGCCTTAGATGGACAGGATTCGGGGAGCTGTTTTTT,CASSLRWTGFGELFF
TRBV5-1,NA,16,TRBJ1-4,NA,TGCGCCAGCAGCATACAGGGTGGGGAAACTAATGAAAAACTGTTTTTT,CASSIQGGETNEKLFF
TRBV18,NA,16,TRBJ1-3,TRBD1,TGTGCCAGCTCACCACGACTTGGACAGGGCGAAAACACCATATATTTT,CASSPRLGQGENTIYF
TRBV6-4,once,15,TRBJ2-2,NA,TGTGCCCGCAGTGGGGGGGGGCCTTACACCGGGGAGCTGTTTTTT,CARSGGGPYTGELFF
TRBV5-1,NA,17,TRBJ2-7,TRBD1,TGCGCCAGCAGCTGGACGGGACAGGGGGTTCTTTCCTACGAGCAGTACTTC,CASSWTGQGVLSYEQYF
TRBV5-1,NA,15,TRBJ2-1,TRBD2,TGCGCCAGCAGCTTGGTAGCGGGGAGTTACAATGAGCAGTTCTTC,CASSLVAGSYNEQFF
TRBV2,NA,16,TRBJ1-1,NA,TGTGCCAGCAGTGAAAACTGGCCGGGGACAAACACTGAAGCTTTCTTT,CASSENWPGTNTEAFF
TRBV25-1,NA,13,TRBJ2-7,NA,TGTGCCAGCAGTGGAGGAAATACCTACGAGCAGTACTTC,CASSGGNTYEQYF
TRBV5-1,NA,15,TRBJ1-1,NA,TGCGCCAGCAGCTTGGCGGGACACCAGAACACTGAAGCTTTCTTT,CASSLAGHQNTEAFF
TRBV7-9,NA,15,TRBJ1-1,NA,TGTGCCAGCAGCACCAGGGAGGGGATGGAAACTGAAGCTTTCTTT,CASSTREGMETEAFF
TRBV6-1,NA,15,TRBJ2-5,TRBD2,TGTGCCAGCAGTGAATCGAGCGGGGGACAAGAGACCCAGTACTTC,CASSESSGGQETQYF
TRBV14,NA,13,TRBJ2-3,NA,TGTGCCAGCAGCCAAGTTTCCTCTTTCGCGCAGTATTTT,CASSQVSSFAQYF